This TCR beta chain was identified in a study of blood T cell repertoires in COVID-19. Study information: Researchers got acute and convalescent COVID-19 samples from the United States, Italy and Spain. Sample material is recorded as cDNA or gDNA derived from T cells, B-cell-depleted T cells, or PBMCs.

Original processing notes: Scientists estimated how many nucleated cells there were by amplifying reference gene primers. Clones were read by immunoSEQ multiplex PCR, and TCRdb kept only the in-frame ones, dropping some. The V and J calls and clone size come from that table; D and trimming were worked out from the DNA. In the table there are some 180,000 clones, roughly 89% of which are singletons. Deletions cut 5 bases from V and 6 bases from J, with 16 bases between. The CDR3 sequence is 15 residues long. The germline V gene encodes CDR1 SGHDN and CDR2 FVKESK. Sequencing input: peripheral blood. The receptor comes from a man aged 35-49 years with acute or convalescent COVID-19. The chain has TRBV14 and TRBJ1-4; D uncertain. CDR3 amino acids: CASSAIDFGDEKLFF. CDR3 in DNA: TGTGCCAGCAGCGCAATAGACTTCGGGGATGAAAAACTGTTTTTT.